The clone carrying this TCR beta chain was counted at least ten times. What it recognizes is unknown. Found in a library prepared for alpha chains, this beta chain is an off-target read, and its abundance has little meaning. TCRdb called the 5' RACE reads again in MiXCR, with one record for every CDR3 protein. This sample carries 15,000 to 20,000 distinct CDR3 sequences, about 6.3% of them seen once, and the ten largest clones take 6.5% to 7%. Time point described: sample taken at primary tumor resection. This record belongs to a study of spatial heterogeneity in lung cancer. Germline-derived CDR1 and CDR2 are DFQATT and SNEGSKA (reference sequence). Trimming removed 1 base from V and 7 bases from J; junction bases left unmatched: 13. CDR3 length equals 15 residues. Whole-study results and caveats: Tracking of ubiquitous and regional nonsynonymous mutations by counts of ubiquitous and regional expanded TCRs, respectively, was seen. Tracking of tumor mutation counts was seen in expanded intratumoral alpha and beta TCR counts.

This specimen consisted of lung tumor tissue, obtained at surgery. This receptor was identified in a male donor with early-stage non-small cell lung cancer. The V call is TRBV20-1, the J call TRBJ2-7, with 7 nucleotides matching TRBD2. CDR3 coding DNA: TGCAGTGCTAGAGCCGCCGGGAGGAGCTCGGGGGAGCAGTACTTC. Its translation: CSARAAGRSSGEQYF.